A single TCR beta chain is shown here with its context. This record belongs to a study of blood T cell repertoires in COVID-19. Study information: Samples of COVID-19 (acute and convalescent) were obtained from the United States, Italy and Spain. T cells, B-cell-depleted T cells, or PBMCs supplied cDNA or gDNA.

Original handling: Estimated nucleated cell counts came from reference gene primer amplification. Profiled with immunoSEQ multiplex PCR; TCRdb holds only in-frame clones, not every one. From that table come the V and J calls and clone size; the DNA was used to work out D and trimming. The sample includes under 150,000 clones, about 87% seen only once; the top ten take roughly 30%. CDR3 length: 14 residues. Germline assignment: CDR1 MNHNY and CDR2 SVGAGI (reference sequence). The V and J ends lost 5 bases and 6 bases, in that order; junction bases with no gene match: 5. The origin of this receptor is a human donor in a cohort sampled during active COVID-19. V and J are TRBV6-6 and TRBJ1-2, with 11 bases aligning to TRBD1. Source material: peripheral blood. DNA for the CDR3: TGTGCCAGCAGTCGGGACAGGGGGGTTGATGGCTACACCTTC. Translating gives CASSRDRGVDGYTF.